The rows below give T cell receptor beta chains drawn from one sample of a study of human T cells and chemical hapten exposure. One entry per CDR3 protein results from TCRdb running MiXCR on the RACE reads. In the table there are 190,000 or so distinct CDR3 sequences, 20% to 25% of which are singletons. The sample in question was whole blood, obtained in connection with sensitization to the hapten diphenylcyclopropenone (DPC). The receptors were gathered from a woman in her 40s with alopecia areata. Some clones in this sample may be carry-over from other donors' samples. The CDR3 runs from the conserved cysteine through the conserved F or W. The order of the fields is D gene, V gene, clone size, J gene, CDR3 DNA, CDR3 protein. The D gene is left open where the match is weak. Not all rows give a size; the values are once, few, many and, for expanded clones, a class.

d_gene: -
v_gene: TRBV7-2
abundance: -
j_gene: TRBJ2-1
CDR3nt: TGTGCCAGCAGCCATTCCAAGGGAGATAAGCAGTTCTTC
CDR3aa: CASSHSKGDKQFF

d_gene: TRBD2
v_gene: TRBV11-2
abundance: once
j_gene: TRBJ2-1
CDR3nt: TGTGCCAGCAGCTCACTAGCGGGAGGGACCAGCTCCTACAATGAGCAGTTCTTC
CDR3aa: CASSSLAGGTSSYNEQFF

d_gene: TRBD2
v_gene: TRBV29-1
abundance: -
j_gene: TRBJ2-2
CDR3nt: TGCAGCGTTGAAGGGGAGCTGGCGGGAGGGCCGCGGACCGGGGAGCTGTTTTTT
CDR3aa: CSVEGELAGGPRTGELFF

d_gene: -
v_gene: TRBV12-3/TRBV12-4
abundance: many
j_gene: TRBJ2-2
CDR3nt: TGTGCCAGCAGTTTAGCGGGGTACACCGGGGAGCTGTTTTTT
CDR3aa: CASSLAGYTGELFF

d_gene: -
v_gene: TRBV28
abundance: few
j_gene: TRBJ2-7
CDR3nt: TGTGCCAGCAGTTTAGGGGGGACAGCCTACGAGCAGTACTTC
CDR3aa: CASSLGGTAYEQYF

d_gene: -
v_gene: TRBV27
abundance: -
j_gene: TRBJ2-1
CDR3nt: TGTGCCAGCCGGACTTCGGCCTTAGAGCAGTTCTTC
CDR3aa: CASRTSALEQFF

d_gene: -
v_gene: TRBV20-1
abundance: -
j_gene: TRBJ2-3
CDR3nt: TGCAGTGCGGGGACTCAAGATACGCAGTATTTT
CDR3aa: CSAGTQDTQYF

d_gene: TRBD1
v_gene: TRBV18
abundance: -
j_gene: TRBJ2-1
CDR3nt: TGTGCCAGCTCACCCGACAGGGTCTATGAGCAGTTCTTC
CDR3aa: CASSPDRVYEQFF

d_gene: TRBD1
v_gene: TRBV20-1
abundance: few
j_gene: TRBJ2-6
CDR3nt: TGCAGTGCCCCGACAGGGGGCAGTTCTGGGGCCAACGTCCTGACTTTC
CDR3aa: CSAPTGGSSGANVLTF

d_gene: -
v_gene: TRBV6-2/TRBV6-3
abundance: few
j_gene: TRBJ2-7
CDR3nt: TGTGCCAGCAACGAGGGCTCCTACGAGCAGTACTTC
CDR3aa: CASNEGSYEQYF

d_gene: -
v_gene: TRBV29-1
abundance: few
j_gene: TRBJ1-2
CDR3nt: TGCAGAGAGGGACTGAGCTATGGCTACACCTTC
CDR3aa: CREGLSYGYTF

d_gene: -
v_gene: TRBV25-1
abundance: -
j_gene: TRBJ1-5
CDR3nt: TGTGCCAGCAGTGAATTAGGGATCCAGCCCCAGCATTTT
CDR3aa: CASSELGIQPQHF

d_gene: -
v_gene: TRBV20-1
abundance: many
j_gene: TRBJ1-2
CDR3nt: TGCAGTGCCCTGGGACCAGCCGGCTACACCTTC
CDR3aa: CSALGPAGYTF

d_gene: -
v_gene: TRBV12-3/TRBV12-4
abundance: many
j_gene: TRBJ2-1
CDR3nt: TGTGCCAGCAGTCCCAAAATCTACAATGAGCAGTTCTTC
CDR3aa: CASSPKIYNEQFF

d_gene: -
v_gene: TRBV7-3
abundance: -
j_gene: TRBJ1-1
CDR3nt: TGTGCCAGCAGCTTAGGGCTGATGAACACTGAAGCTTTCTTT
CDR3aa: CASSLGLMNTEAFF

d_gene: TRBD1
v_gene: TRBV5-5
abundance: -
j_gene: TRBJ2-7
CDR3nt: TGTGCCAGCAGCACGGGACAGGGAGCCTACGAGCAGTACTTC
CDR3aa: CASSTGQGAYEQYF

d_gene: -
v_gene: TRBV20-1
abundance: few
j_gene: TRBJ2-7
CDR3nt: TGCAGTGCTAGGAAAGAACGGACAGGAGGGCACGAGCAGTACTTC
CDR3aa: CSARKERTGGHEQYF

d_gene: TRBD1
v_gene: TRBV6-5
abundance: few
j_gene: TRBJ2-7
CDR3nt: TGTGCCAGCAGCCACCGGACAGGAATCTACGAGCAGTACTTC
CDR3aa: CASSHRTGIYEQYF

d_gene: -
v_gene: TRBV15
abundance: -
j_gene: TRBJ2-7
CDR3nt: TGTGCCACCAGCAGGGCCGGGTCATGGGGCGAGCAGTACTTC
CDR3aa: CATSRAGSWGEQYF

d_gene: -
v_gene: TRBV7-8
abundance: -
j_gene: TRBJ1-2
CDR3nt: TGTGCCAGCAGCTTAGAGGCGCGAAGCTATGGCTACACCTTC
CDR3aa: CASSLEARSYGYTF

d_gene: TRBD2
v_gene: TRBV11-2
abundance: -
j_gene: TRBJ2-1
CDR3nt: TGTGCCAGCAGCTCACTAGCGGGAGGGACCAGCTCCTACAGTGAGCAGTTCTTC
CDR3aa: CASSSLAGGTSSYSEQFF

d_gene: TRBD1
v_gene: TRBV29-1
abundance: -
j_gene: TRBJ2-3
CDR3nt: TGCAGCCTTCGATTGACAGGGGCCTCGAGCACAGATACGCAGTATTTT
CDR3aa: CSLRLTGASSTDTQYF

d_gene: -
v_gene: TRBV4-2
abundance: few
j_gene: TRBJ2-7
CDR3nt: TGTGCCAGCAGCCTAGACTCAGGGTATCAGGCAACCGAGCAGTACTTC
CDR3aa: CASSLDSGYQATEQYF

d_gene: -
v_gene: TRBV28
abundance: -
j_gene: TRBJ2-1
CDR3nt: TGTGCCAGCCTCGGGGCTGTGGACTCAAACCCGACCTCCTACAATGAGCAGTTCTTC
CDR3aa: CASLGAVDSNPTSYNEQFF

d_gene: -
v_gene: TRBV9
abundance: -
j_gene: TRBJ2-7
CDR3nt: TGTGCCAGCAGCTCCTTAACAGGAACCAAGCAGTACTTC
CDR3aa: CASSSLTGTKQYF

d_gene: -
v_gene: TRBV27
abundance: few
j_gene: TRBJ2-7
CDR3nt: TGTGCCAGCAGTGAGACAGGCTCCTACGAGCAGTACTTC
CDR3aa: CASSETGSYEQYF

d_gene: -
v_gene: TRBV29-1
abundance: many
j_gene: TRBJ2-1
CDR3nt: TGCAGCGTCCTACACCCTAACGAGCAGTTCTTC
CDR3aa: CSVLHPNEQFF

d_gene: -
v_gene: TRBV7-9
abundance: few
j_gene: TRBJ1-4
CDR3nt: TGTGCCAGCAGCCCCCTTTTGGAAAAACTGTTTTTT
CDR3aa: CASSPLLEKLFF

d_gene: TRBD1
v_gene: TRBV10-3
abundance: -
j_gene: TRBJ2-7
CDR3nt: TGTGCCATCAGTAGGACAGGGTTGTACGAGCAGTACTTC
CDR3aa: CAISRTGLYEQYF

d_gene: TRBD2
v_gene: TRBV5-1
abundance: many
j_gene: TRBJ2-1
CDR3nt: TGCGCCAGCAGCGAGAAGAAGACTAGCGGATACAATGAGCAGTTCTTC
CDR3aa: CASSEKKTSGYNEQFF

d_gene: -
v_gene: TRBV27
abundance: few
j_gene: TRBJ2-1
CDR3nt: TGTGCCAGCAGTTTACTGTTTTACAATGAGCAGTTCTTC
CDR3aa: CASSLLFYNEQFF

d_gene: -
v_gene: TRBV20-1
abundance: -
j_gene: TRBJ1-6
CDR3nt: TGCAGTGCGAACCAGCAGGGTCGGGCACCCCTCCACTTT
CDR3aa: CSANQQGRAPLHF

d_gene: -
v_gene: TRBV4-2
abundance: few
j_gene: TRBJ1-4
CDR3nt: TGTGCCAGCAGCCCACGACAGAATGAAAAACTGTTTTTT
CDR3aa: CASSPRQNEKLFF

d_gene: -
v_gene: TRBV5-8
abundance: -
j_gene: TRBJ2-5
CDR3nt: TGTGCCAGCAGCTCTAAAGGGTTGGCCAGCGGGCTCGGGACCCAGTACTTC
CDR3aa: CASSSKGLASGLGTQYF

d_gene: TRBD1
v_gene: TRBV6-5
abundance: few
j_gene: TRBJ1-3
CDR3nt: TGTGCCAGCAGTTCGGGACAGAGACCTGGAAACACCATATATTTT
CDR3aa: CASSSGQRPGNTIYF

d_gene: -
v_gene: TRBV5-1
abundance: few
j_gene: TRBJ2-2
CDR3nt: TGCGCCAGCAGCTTGAAACCCTCCGGGGAGCTGTTTTTT
CDR3aa: CASSLKPSGELFF

d_gene: -
v_gene: TRBV7-2
abundance: few
j_gene: TRBJ2-3
CDR3nt: TGTGCCAGCATCACCTACGGTCTCACAGATACGCAGTATTTT
CDR3aa: CASITYGLTDTQYF

d_gene: TRBD1
v_gene: TRBV6-1
abundance: -
j_gene: TRBJ2-6
CDR3nt: TGTGCCAGCAGCCAAAGGGGGCCTGGGGCCAACGTCCTGACTTTC
CDR3aa: CASSQRGPGANVLTF

d_gene: -
v_gene: TRBV5-1
abundance: -
j_gene: TRBJ1-1
CDR3nt: TGCGCCAGCAGCTCCCTAGACTGGCGGACTGAAGCTTTCTTT
CDR3aa: CASSSLDWRTEAFF

d_gene: TRBD1
v_gene: TRBV29-1
abundance: many
j_gene: TRBJ1-4
CDR3nt: TGCAGCGTAGCTAAGGGACAGTTAGTTGCAACTAATGAAAAACTGTTTTTT
CDR3aa: CSVAKGQLVATNEKLFF

d_gene: -
v_gene: TRBV6-1
abundance: few
j_gene: TRBJ1-1
CDR3nt: TGTGCCAGCAGTAGACAGACGAACACTGAAGCTTTCTTT
CDR3aa: CASSRQTNTEAFF

d_gene: -
v_gene: TRBV18
abundance: -
j_gene: TRBJ2-3
CDR3nt: TGTGCCAGCTCACCACTAGCTCGAACAACTAGCACAGATACGCAGTATTTT
CDR3aa: CASSPLARTTSTDTQYF

d_gene: TRBD1
v_gene: TRBV27
abundance: many
j_gene: TRBJ1-1
CDR3nt: TGTGCCACCGTGGACCGACAGGGGGGTATTAGGACTGAAGCTTTCTTT
CDR3aa: CATVDRQGGIRTEAFF

d_gene: TRBD1
v_gene: TRBV29-1
abundance: -
j_gene: TRBJ1-5
CDR3nt: TGCAGCGCGCCCCGGGACAGGGAACCCTATAGCAATCAGCCCCAGCATTTT
CDR3aa: CSAPRDREPYSNQPQHF

d_gene: TRBD1
v_gene: TRBV6-5
abundance: -
j_gene: TRBJ1-5
CDR3nt: TGTGCCAGCAGTTACTCGCGACAGGGCTGGAATCAGCCCCAGCATTTT
CDR3aa: CASSYSRQGWNQPQHF

d_gene: TRBD1
v_gene: TRBV6-5
abundance: -
j_gene: TRBJ1-6
CDR3nt: TGTGCCAGCAGCCTTACAGGGGCCCTTTCACCCCTCCACTTT
CDR3aa: CASSLTGALSPLHF

d_gene: TRBD1
v_gene: TRBV12-3/TRBV12-4
abundance: -
j_gene: TRBJ2-7
CDR3nt: TGTGCCAGCAGGGGAACCGGGACAGTCTCCTACGAGCAGTACTTC
CDR3aa: CASRGTGTVSYEQYF

d_gene: -
v_gene: TRBV29-1
abundance: few
j_gene: TRBJ1-1
CDR3nt: TGCAGCGTTGATCTTGGACTCACTGAAGCTTTCTTT
CDR3aa: CSVDLGLTEAFF

d_gene: TRBD1
v_gene: TRBV5-1
abundance: -
j_gene: TRBJ2-3
CDR3nt: TGCGCCAGCAGCTTCGGACAGGAGATCACAGATACGCAGTATTTT
CDR3aa: CASSFGQEITDTQYF

d_gene: TRBD2
v_gene: TRBV12-3/TRBV12-4
abundance: -
j_gene: TRBJ2-3
CDR3nt: TGTGCCAGCAGTTTAGGGTCGCCGGGACTAGCGGGAGGTGGCACAGATACGCAGTATTTT
CDR3aa: CASSLGSPGLAGGGTDTQYF

d_gene: -
v_gene: TRBV6-2/TRBV6-3
abundance: many
j_gene: TRBJ2-7
CDR3nt: TGTGCCAGCAGTGACAGCTACGAGCAGTACTTC
CDR3aa: CASSDSYEQYF